Listed below are T cell receptor beta chains from one sample, sequenced in a study of T cells in Graves' hyperthyroidism and ophthalmopathy. Via MiXCR, TCRdb re-called the multiplex PCR reads, giving one row per CDR3 protein. The sample consists of 360,000 or so distinct CDR3 sequences, around a sixth of them appearing once. The sequenced material came from blood. The receptors were sampled from a woman between 40 and 50 years old with Graves' ophthalmopathy. The CDR3 runs from the conserved cysteine through the conserved F or W. The D gene is left open where the match is weak. Clone sizes are given selectively: once, few, many, or a class where the clone is expanded.

V gene,J gene,clone size,D gene,CDR3 protein,CDR3 DNA
TRBV20-1,TRBJ2-7,many,TRBD1,CSAIGQGSHEQYF,TGCAGTGCTATCGGACAGGGGTCCCACGAGCAGTACTTC
TRBV29-1,TRBJ1-3,NA,NA,CSVGSVGNTIYF,TGCAGCGTTGGCTCCGTCGGAAACACCATATATTTT
TRBV20-1,TRBJ2-7,many,TRBD1,CSADRGPSYEQYF,TGCAGTGCAGACAGGGGACCCTCCTACGAGCAGTACTTC
TRBV7-2,TRBJ1-1,many,NA,CASSSTGGNTEAFF,TGTGCCAGCAGCTCTACCGGGGGGAACACTGAAGCTTTCTTT
TRBV2,TRBJ1-1,NA,NA,CASSSRRNTEAYF,TGTGCCAGCAGTAGCCGACGGAACACTGAAGCTTACTTT
TRBV20-1,TRBJ2-3,many,TRBD2,CSARDHKREGQADTQYF,TGCAGTGCTAGAGATCACAAGCGGGAGGGCCAGGCAGATACGCAGTATTTT
TRBV2,TRBJ2-5,many,NA,CASSEGVYQETQYF,TGTGCCAGCAGTGAAGGGGTTTACCAAGAGACCCAGTACTTC
TRBV25-1,TRBJ2-7,many,NA,CASRGLGLREQYF,TGTGCCAGCAGGGGACTGGGCTTGAGAGAGCAGTACTTC
TRBV28,TRBJ1-2,NA,NA,CASSWTNYGYTF,TGTGCCAGCAGCTGGACCAACTATGGCTACACCTTC
TRBV11-2,TRBJ2-4,many,NA,CASSPEGPKNIQYF,TGTGCCAGCAGCCCCGAGGGGCCGAAAAACATTCAGTACTTC
TRBV29-1,TRBJ2-2,NA,TRBD2,CSVDSGMRNTGELFF,TGCAGCGTCGATAGCGGGATGCGAAACACCGGGGAGCTGTTTTTT
TRBV6-1,TRBJ2-7,many,NA,CASSEGTNYEQYF,TGTGCCAGCAGTGAAGGGACGAACTACGAGCAGTACTTC
TRBV6-1,TRBJ2-7,NA,TRBD1,CASIPQGTGYYEQYF,TGTGCCAGCATCCCCCAAGGGACAGGGTATTACGAGCAGTACTTC
TRBV12-3/TRBV12-4,TRBJ1-5,many,NA,CASSLVRGSFNQPQHF,TGTGCCAGCAGTTTAGTCAGGGGCAGCTTCAATCAGCCCCAGCATTTT